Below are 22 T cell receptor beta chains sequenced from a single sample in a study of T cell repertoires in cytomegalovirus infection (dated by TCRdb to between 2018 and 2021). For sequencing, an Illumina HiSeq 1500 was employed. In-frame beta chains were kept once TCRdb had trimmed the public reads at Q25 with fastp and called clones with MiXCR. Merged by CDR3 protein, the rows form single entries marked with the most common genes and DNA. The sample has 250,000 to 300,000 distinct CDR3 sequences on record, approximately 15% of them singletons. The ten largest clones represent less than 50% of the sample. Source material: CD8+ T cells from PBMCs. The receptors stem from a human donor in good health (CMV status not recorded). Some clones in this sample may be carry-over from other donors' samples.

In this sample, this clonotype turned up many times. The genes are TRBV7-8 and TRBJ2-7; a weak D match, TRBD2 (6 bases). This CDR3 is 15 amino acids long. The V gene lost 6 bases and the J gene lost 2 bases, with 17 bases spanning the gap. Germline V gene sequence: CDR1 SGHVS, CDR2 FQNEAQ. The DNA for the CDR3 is TGTGCCAGCAGAGAACGGGACTTTGATACCTACGAGCAGTACTTC. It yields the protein CASRERDFDTYEQYF. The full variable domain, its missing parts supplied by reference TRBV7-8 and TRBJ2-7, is GAGVSQSPRYKVAKRGQDVALRCDPISGHVSLFWYQQALGQGPEFLTYFQNEAQLDKSGLPSDRFFAERPEGSVSTLKIQRTQQEDSAVYLCASRERDFDTYEQYFGPGTRLTVT.

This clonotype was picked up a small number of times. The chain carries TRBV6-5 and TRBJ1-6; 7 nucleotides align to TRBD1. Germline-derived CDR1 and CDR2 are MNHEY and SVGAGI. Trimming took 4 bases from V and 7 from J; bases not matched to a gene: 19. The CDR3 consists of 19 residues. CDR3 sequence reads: CASSFQGQIGGSRNSPLHF. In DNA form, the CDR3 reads TGTGCCAGCAGTTTCCAGGGACAGATCGGGGGTTCTAGGAATTCACCCCTCCACTTT.

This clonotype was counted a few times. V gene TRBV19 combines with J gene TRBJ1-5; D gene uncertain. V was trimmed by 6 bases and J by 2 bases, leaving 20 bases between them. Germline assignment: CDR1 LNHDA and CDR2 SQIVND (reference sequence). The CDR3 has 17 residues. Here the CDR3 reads CASSLDWRQVGNQPQHF. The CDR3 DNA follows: TGTGCCAGTAGCCTGGACTGGCGGCAGGTTGGCAATCAGCCCCAGCATTTT.

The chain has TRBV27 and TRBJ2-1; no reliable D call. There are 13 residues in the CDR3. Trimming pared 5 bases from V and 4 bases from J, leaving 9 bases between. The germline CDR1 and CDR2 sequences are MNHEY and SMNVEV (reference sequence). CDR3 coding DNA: TGTGCCAGCAGTCACACATGGTACAATGAGCAGTTCTTC. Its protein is CASSHTWYNEQFF.

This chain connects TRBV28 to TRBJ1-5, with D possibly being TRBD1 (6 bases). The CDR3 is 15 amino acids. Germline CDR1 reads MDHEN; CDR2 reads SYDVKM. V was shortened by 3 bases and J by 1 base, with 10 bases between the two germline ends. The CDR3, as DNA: TGTGCCAGCAGTTTGGGGGGCGTCAGCAATCAGCCCCAGCATTTT. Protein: CASSLGGVSNQPQHF.

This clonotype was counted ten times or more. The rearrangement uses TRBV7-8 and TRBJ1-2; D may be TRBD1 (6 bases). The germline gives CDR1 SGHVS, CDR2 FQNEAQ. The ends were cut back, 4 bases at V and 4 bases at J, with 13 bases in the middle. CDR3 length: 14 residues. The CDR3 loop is CASSSSGQSYGYTF. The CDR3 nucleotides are TGTGCCAGCAGCTCCTCCGGACAGTCCTATGGCTACACCTTC.

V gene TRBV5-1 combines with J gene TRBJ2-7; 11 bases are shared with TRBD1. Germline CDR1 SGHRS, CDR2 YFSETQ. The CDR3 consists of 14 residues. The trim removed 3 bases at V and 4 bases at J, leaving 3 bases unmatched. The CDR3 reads CASSWGQGDYEQYF. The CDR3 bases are TGCGCCAGCAGCTGGGGACAGGGGGATTACGAGCAGTACTTC.

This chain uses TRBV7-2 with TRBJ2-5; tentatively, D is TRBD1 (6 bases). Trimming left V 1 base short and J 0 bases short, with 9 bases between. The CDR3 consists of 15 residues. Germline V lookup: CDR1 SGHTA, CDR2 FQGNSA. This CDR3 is CASSLEQGHQETQYF. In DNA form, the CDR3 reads TGTGCCAGCAGCTTAGAACAGGGCCACCAAGAGACCCAGTACTTC. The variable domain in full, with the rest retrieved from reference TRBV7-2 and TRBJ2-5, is GAGVSQSPSNKVTEKGKDVELRCDPISGHTALYWYRQSLGQGLEFLIYFQGNSAPDKSGLPSDRFSAERTGGSVSTLTIQRTQQEDSAVYLCASSLEQGHQETQYFGPGTRLLVL.

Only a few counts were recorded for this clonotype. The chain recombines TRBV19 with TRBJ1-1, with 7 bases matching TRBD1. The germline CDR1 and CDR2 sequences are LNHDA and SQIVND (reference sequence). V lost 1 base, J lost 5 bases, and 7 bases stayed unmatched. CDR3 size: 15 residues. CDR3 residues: CASSIVGGGLTEAFF. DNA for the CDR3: TGTGCCAGTAGTATAGTCGGAGGGGGCTTAACTGAAGCTTTCTTT.

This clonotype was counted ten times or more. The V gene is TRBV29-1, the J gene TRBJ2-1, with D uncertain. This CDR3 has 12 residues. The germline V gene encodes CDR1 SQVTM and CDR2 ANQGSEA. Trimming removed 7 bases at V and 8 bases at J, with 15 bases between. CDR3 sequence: CSARILTDEQFF. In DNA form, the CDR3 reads TGCAGCGCACGTATTCTAACTGATGAGCAGTTCTTC.

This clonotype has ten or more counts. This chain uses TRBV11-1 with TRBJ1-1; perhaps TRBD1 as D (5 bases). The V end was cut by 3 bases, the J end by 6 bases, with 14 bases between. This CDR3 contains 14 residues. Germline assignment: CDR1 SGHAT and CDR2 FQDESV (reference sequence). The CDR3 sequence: CASSLGLLGAEAFF. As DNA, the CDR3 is TGTGCCAGCAGCTTGGGACTGCTAGGCGCTGAAGCTTTCTTT.

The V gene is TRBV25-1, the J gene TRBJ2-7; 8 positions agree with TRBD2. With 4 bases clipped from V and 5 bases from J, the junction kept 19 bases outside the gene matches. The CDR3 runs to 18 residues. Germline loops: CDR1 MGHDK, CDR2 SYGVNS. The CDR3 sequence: CASSASGGPSVGMDEQYF. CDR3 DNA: TGTGCCAGCAGTGCCAGCGGGGGTCCCTCGGTTGGTATGGACGAGCAGTACTTC.

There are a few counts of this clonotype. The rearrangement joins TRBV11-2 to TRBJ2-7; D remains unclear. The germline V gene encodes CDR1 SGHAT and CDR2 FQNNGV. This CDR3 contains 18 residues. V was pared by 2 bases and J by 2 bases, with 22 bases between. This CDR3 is CASSLTGYLRPLAYEQYF. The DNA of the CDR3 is TGTGCCAGCAGCTTAACGGGCTACCTTAGGCCCTTAGCCTACGAGCAGTACTTC.

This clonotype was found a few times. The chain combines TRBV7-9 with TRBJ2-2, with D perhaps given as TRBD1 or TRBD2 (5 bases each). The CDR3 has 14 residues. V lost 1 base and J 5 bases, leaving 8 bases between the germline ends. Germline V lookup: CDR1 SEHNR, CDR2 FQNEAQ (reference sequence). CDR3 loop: CASSLVGETGELFF. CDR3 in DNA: TGTGCCAGCAGCTTAGTAGGGGAGACCGGGGAGCTGTTTTTT.

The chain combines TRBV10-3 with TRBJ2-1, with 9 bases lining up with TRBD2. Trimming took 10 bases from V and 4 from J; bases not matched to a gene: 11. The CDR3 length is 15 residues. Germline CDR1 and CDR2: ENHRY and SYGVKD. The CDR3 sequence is CATRPTSGEYNEQFF. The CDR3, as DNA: TGTGCCACCCGTCCGACTAGCGGCGAGTACAATGAGCAGTTCTTC.

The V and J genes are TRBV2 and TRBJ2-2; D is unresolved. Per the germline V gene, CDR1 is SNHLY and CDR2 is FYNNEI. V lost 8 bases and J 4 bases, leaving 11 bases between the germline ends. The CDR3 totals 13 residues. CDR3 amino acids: CASSDSFTGELFF. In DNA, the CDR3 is TGTGCCAGCTCTGACTCATTCACCGGGGAGCTGTTTTTT. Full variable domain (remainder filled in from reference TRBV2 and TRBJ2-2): EPEVTQTPSHQVTQMGQEVILRCVPISNHLYFYWYRQILGQKVEFLVSFYNNEISEKSEIFDDQFSVERPDGSNFTLKIRSTKLEDSAMYFCASSDSFTGELFFGEGSRLTVL.

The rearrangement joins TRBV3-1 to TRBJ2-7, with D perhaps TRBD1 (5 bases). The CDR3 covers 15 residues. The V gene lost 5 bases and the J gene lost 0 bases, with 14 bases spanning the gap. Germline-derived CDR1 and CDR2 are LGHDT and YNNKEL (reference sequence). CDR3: CASSARVAPSYEQYF. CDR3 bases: TGTGCCAGCAGCGCCAGGGTGGCGCCCTCCTACGAGCAGTACTTC.

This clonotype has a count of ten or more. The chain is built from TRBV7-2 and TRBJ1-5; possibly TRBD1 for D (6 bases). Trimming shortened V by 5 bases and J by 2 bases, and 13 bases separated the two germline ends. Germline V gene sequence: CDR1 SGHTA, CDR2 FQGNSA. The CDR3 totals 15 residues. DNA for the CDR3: TGTGCCAGCAGCCTCACAGGGACACGCAATCAGCCCCAGCATTTT. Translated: CASSLTGTRNQPQHF.

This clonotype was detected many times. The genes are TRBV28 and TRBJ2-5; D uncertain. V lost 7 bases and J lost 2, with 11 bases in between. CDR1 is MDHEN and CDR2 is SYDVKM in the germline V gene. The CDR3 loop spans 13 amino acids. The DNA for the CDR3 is TGTGCCAGCATGCTAAAAGCACAAGAGACCCAGTACTTC. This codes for CASMLKAQETQYF.

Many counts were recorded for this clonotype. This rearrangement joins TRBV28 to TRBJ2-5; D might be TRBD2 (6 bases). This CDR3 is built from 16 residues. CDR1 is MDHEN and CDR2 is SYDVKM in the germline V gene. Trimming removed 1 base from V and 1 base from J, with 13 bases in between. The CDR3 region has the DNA TGTGCCAGCAGTTTATTTTCAAGGGGAGGCCAAGAGACCCAGTACTTC. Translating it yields CASSLFSRGGQETQYF.

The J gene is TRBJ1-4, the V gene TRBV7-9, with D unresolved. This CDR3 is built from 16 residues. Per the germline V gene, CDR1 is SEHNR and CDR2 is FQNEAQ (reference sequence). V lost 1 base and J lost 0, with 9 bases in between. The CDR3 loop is CASSLGQFATNEKLFF. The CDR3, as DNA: TGTGCCAGCAGCTTAGGGCAGTTCGCAACTAATGAAAAACTGTTTTTT.

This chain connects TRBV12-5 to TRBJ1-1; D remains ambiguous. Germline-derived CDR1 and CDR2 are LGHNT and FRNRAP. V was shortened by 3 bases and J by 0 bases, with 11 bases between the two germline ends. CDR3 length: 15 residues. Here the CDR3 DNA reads TGTGCTAGTGGTTTAGTAGGCGGCATGAACACTGAAGCTTTCTTT. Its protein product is CASGLVGGMNTEAFF. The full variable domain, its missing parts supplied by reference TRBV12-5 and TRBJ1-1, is DARVTQTPRHKVTEMGQEVTMRCQPILGHNTVFWYRQTMMQGLELLAYFRNRAPLDDSGMPKDRFSAEMPDATLATLKIQPSEPRDSAVYFCASGLVGGMNTEAFFGQGTRLTVV.